This T cell receptor (beta chain) comes out of a study of cytomegalovirus exposure and HLA in healthy donors. As for the study in general: In an earlier analysis, approximately 120 million unique TCR beta sequences were found from 150 million to 200 million T cells. Of several hundred genotyped donors, around 86% grouped in the Caucasian-associated ancestry cluster. Regarding the study as a whole: Most observed TCR sequences were rare, whereas some public TCRs were detected in many donors.

Germline V lookup: CDR1 MNHEY, CDR2 SVGAGI. The junction had 8 bases not matched to a gene; V was cut back by 6 bases and J by 7 bases. The length of the CDR3 is 14 residues. At sampling all donors were nominally healthy, likely with unrecorded immune exposures. The PCR had 60 Vbeta and 13 Jbeta primers. TCRdb keeps only in-frame clones here, not all; method: immunoSEQ multiplex PCR. The data contain about 140,000 clones, 75% to 80% of them singletons. Points on this clone: Its matching antigen is unknown.

This clonotype originated in a woman aged 40 to 49 in good health and CMV-seropositive. V and J are TRBV6-5 and TRBJ2-7; 11 nucleotides align to TRBD2. The specimen was PBMCs. The CDR3 nucleotides are TGTGCCAGCAGACCCACTAGCGGGAGCCGAGAGCAGTACTTC. Protein product: CASRPTSGSREQYF.